This T cell receptor beta chain derives from a study of TET2 disruption in CD19-targeted CAR T cells (dated by TCRdb to the late 2010s). About the investigation overall: No additional inclusion criteria were applied, and the number of samples was determined by the original clinical trial design and by sample availability. Points the paper makes about the study in general: The conclusions drawn about the patient's CAR T cells were based on extensive analysis of just one subject.

Comment on this clone: Its target antigen remains unknown. With the read ending 3 residues before the CDR3 end, the germline J gene is used to fill in that end. The sample holds other DNA sequences that translate to the same CDR3.

TCR beta chain deep sequencing was performed with the immunoSEQ assay. From the authors' description of their analysis: Only productive TCR beta rearrangements were used to compute clonotype frequencies. The source is immuneACCESS, and TCRdb retained only in-frame sequences with V and J called. Part of the clones is not carried over; for the studies checked, unresolved V genes explain less than half of this, and the remainder is unexplained. V and J calls and clone size are those listed in that table; D and trimming were worked out from the DNA. The sample table holds 25,000 or so clones. The ten largest clones represent around 1.9% of the sample. Read against the paper, the sample's treatment or condition label means: autologous CTL019 cells: CD19 CAR with 4-1BB and CD3 zeta domains. The CD19 CAR incorporated TCR zeta and 4-1BB costimulatory signaling domains. Leukapheresis was used to collect T cells from peripheral blood for manufacturing CTL019. The DNeasy Blood and Tissue Kit was used to extract genomic DNA from pre-infusion T cells, peripheral blood, or sorted post-infusion T cells.

The germline V gene supplies CDR1 MNHEY and CDR2 SVGEGT. The CDR3 measures 14 amino acids from cysteine to phenylalanine. The CDR3 was read in part: 33 bases, with the frame set at base 1. V is trimmed back by 6 bases and J by 5 bases, and the junction contains 2 bases that no gene match accounts for. The sequencing here drew on CD8- CAR+ T cells sorted from cultured blood T cells, taken for CD19 CAR T cell therapy. The cell subset or site label, as the study defines it: CD8-negative CAR-positive T cells from the infusion product. The TCR originated in a man aged 70-80 years with chronic lymphocytic leukemia. This receptor chain uses TRBV6-2 or TRBV6-3 and TRBJ1-3; TRBD1 aligns with 12 central bases. The sequenced part of the CDR3 DNA is TGTGCCAGCAGGGGACAGGGGGCGCGAAACACC. Its product reads: CASRGQGARNT. The CDR3 as a whole reads CASRGQGARNTIYF.